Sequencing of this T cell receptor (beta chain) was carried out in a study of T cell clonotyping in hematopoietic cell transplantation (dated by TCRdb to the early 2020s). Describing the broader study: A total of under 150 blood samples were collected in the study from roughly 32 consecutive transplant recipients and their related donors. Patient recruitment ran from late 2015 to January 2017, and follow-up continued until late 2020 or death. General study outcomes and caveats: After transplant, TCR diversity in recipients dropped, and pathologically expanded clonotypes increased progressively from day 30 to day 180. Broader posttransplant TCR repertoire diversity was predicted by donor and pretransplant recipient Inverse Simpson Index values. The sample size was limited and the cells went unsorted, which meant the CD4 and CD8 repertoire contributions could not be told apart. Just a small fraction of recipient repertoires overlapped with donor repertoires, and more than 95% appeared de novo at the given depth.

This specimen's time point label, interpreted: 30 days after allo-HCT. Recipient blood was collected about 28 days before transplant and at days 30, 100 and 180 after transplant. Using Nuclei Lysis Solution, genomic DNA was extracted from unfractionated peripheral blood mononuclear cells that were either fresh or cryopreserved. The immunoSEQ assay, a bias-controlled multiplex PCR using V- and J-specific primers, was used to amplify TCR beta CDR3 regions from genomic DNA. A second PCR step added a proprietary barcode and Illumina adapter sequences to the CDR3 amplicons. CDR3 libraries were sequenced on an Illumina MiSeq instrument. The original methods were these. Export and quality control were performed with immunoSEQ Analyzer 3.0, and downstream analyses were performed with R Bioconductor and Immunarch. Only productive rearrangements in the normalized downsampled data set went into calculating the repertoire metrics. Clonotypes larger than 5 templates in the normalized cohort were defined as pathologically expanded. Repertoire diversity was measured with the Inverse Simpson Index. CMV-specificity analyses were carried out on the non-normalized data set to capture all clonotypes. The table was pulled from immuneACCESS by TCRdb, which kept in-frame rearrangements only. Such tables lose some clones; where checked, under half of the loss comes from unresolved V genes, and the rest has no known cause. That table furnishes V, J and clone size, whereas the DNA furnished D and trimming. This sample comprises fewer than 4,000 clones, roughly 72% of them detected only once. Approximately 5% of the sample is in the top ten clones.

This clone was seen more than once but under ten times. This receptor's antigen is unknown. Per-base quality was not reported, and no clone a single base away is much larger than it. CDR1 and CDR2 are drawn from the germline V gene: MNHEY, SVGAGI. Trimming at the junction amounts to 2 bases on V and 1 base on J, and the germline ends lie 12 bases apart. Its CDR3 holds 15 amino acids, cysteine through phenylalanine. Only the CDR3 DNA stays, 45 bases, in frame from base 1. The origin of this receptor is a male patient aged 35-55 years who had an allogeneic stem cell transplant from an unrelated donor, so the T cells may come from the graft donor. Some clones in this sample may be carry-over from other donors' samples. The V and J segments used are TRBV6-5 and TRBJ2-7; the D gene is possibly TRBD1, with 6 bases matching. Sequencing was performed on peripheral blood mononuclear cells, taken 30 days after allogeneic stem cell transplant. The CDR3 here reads CASSYQSGTSYEQYF. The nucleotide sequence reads TGTGCCAGCAGTTACCAATCCGGGACATCCTACGAGCAGTACTTC.